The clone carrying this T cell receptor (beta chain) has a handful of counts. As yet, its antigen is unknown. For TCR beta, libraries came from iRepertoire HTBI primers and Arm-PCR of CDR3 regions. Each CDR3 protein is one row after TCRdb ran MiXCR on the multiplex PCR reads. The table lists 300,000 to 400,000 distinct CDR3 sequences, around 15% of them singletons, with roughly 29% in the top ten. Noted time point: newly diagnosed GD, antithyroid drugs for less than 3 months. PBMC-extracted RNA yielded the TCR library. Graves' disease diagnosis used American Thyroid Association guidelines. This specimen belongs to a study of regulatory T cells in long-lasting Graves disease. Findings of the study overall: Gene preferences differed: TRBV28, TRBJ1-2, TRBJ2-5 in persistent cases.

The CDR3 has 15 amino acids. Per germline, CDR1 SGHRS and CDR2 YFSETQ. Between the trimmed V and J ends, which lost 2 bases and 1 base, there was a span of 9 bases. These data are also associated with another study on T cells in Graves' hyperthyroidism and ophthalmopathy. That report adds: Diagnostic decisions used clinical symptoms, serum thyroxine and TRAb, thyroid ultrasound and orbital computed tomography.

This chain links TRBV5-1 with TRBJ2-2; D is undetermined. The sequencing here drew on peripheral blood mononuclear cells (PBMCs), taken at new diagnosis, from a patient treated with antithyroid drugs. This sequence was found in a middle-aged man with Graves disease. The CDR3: CASSFSRKNTGELFF. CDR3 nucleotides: TGCGCCAGCAGCTTTTCCAGGAAGAACACCGGGGAGCTGTTTTTT.